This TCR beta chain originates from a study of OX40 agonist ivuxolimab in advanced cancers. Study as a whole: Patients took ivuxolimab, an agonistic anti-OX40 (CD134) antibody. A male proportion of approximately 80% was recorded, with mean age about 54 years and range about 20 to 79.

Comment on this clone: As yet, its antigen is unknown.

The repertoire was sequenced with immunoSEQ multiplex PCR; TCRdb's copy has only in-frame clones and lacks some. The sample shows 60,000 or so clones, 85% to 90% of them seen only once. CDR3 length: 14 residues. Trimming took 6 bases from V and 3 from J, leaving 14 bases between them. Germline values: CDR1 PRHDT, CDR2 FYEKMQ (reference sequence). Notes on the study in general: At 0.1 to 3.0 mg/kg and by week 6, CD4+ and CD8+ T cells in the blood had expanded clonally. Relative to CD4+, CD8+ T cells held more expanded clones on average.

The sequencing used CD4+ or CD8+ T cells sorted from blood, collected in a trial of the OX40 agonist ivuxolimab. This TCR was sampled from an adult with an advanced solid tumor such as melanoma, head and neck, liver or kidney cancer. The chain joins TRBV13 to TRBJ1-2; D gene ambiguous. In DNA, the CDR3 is TGTGCCAGCAGTTCAAGCCAGATCCACTATGGCTACACCTTC. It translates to CASSSSQIHYGYTF.